This TCR beta chain is from a study of shared clonotypes between healthy human individuals. Assay: immunoSEQ multiplex PCR; the TCRdb copy retains only in-frame clones and omits some. The sample contains about 610,000 clones, more than 95% of which appear only once. V lost 1 base, J lost 3 bases, and 13 bases lay in between. The germline V gene encodes CDR1 SGHDN and CDR2 FVKESK. The CDR3 totals 15 residues. This sequence joins TRBV14 and TRBJ2-7, with D perhaps matching TRBD1 or TRBD2 (5 bases each). This sequence originates from a woman in her thirties in good health. The sequenced sample consisted of naive CD4+ T cells sorted from blood. The subset is: CD45RA+ positively selected. CDR3 protein: CASSQVPGRVYEQYF. In DNA, the CDR3 is TGTGCCAGCAGCCAAGTCCCAGGGAGAGTCTACGAGCAGTACTTC.